Below, 9 T cell receptor beta chains from the same sample are listed, as sequenced in a study of shared clonotypes between healthy human individuals. Sequencing was performed with immunoSEQ multiplex PCR; in TCRdb, only in-frame clones are kept and a portion is missing. The data contain roughly 2.2 million clones, just under 95% of them singletons. The sequenced sample was naive CD4+ T cells from PBMCs. The subset: CD45RA+ positively selected. Receptor source: a man between 18 and 29 years old in good health. Some clones in this sample may be carry-over from other donors' samples.

This sequence joins TRBV7-3 and TRBJ2-5; perhaps D is TRBD1 or TRBD2 (5 bases each). The CDR3 consists of 13 residues. Trimming took off 5 bases at V and 5 bases at J, with 12 bases between the two ends. CDR1 and CDR2 from the germline V gene are SGHTA and FQGTGA. The CDR3 DNA reads TGTGCCAGCAGCCGGGGCGAGGGGGAGACCCAGTACTTC. Translating it yields CASSRGEGETQYF.

The V and J genes are TRBV11-3 and TRBJ2-1; 7 bases are shared with TRBD1. The CDR3 runs 14 residues. The junction had 5 bases not matched to a gene; V was cut back by 4 bases and J by 5 bases. Per germline, CDR1 SGHNT and CDR2 YENEEA. CDR3 amino acids: CASSSGQPDNEQFF. The DNA for the CDR3 is TGTGCCAGCAGCTCGGGACAGCCAGACAATGAGCAGTTCTTC.

Comments on this clone: Other DNA sequences of this sample code for an identical CDR3. The chain joins TRBV6-6 to TRBJ1-1, with 8 bases matching TRBD1. This CDR3 contains 14 residues. Germline CDR1 and CDR2: MNHNY and SVGAGI (reference sequence). J lost 2 bases, V lost 4 bases, and 3 bases had no gene match. For the CDR3, the DNA is TGTGCCAGCAGTTTTGACAGGGGAAACACTGAAGCTTTCTTT. It is translated as CASSFDRGNTEAFF.

The chain joins TRBV29-1 to TRBJ1-2; 7 bases align to TRBD1. The CDR3 sequence is 14 residues long. After removal of 6 bases from V and 4 bases from J, the junction contained 11 bases not matched to a gene. The germline V gene encodes CDR1 SQVTM and CDR2 ANQGSEA. The CDR3 reads CSVGDSRLIYGYTF. CDR3 nucleotides: TGCAGCGTCGGGGACAGCCGGCTGATCTATGGCTACACCTTC.

V is TRBV18 and J is TRBJ2-1, with D perhaps TRBD2 (6 bases). The CDR3 has 15 residues. V was shortened by 3 bases and J by 8 bases, with 17 bases between the two germline ends. Germline loops: CDR1 KGHSH, CDR2 LQKENI. CDR3 DNA sequence: TGTGCCAGCTCACCTTTTTCGGGGGATGGCGATGAGCAGTTCTTC. Protein product: CASSPFSGDGDEQFF. The variable domain in full, with the rest retrieved from reference TRBV18 and TRBJ2-1, is NAGVMQNPRHLVRRRGQEARLRCSPMKGHSHVYWYRQLPEEGLKFMVYLQKENIIDESGMPKERFSAEFPKEGPSILRIQQVVRGDSAAYFCASSPFSGDGDEQFFGPGTRLTVL.

V usage is TRBV6-5 and J usage is TRBJ1-1; D is undetermined. Germline assignment: CDR1 MNHEY and CDR2 SVGAGI. Trimming stripped 8 bases from V and 3 bases from J, with 19 bases between. This CDR3 comprises 15 residues. This CDR3 reads CASSPPGRWDTEAFF. CDR3 in DNA: TGTGCCAGCTCCCCCCCCGGGCGTTGGGACACTGAAGCTTTCTTT.

This chain joins TRBV7-9 and TRBJ1-1; D is uncertain. This CDR3 has 14 residues. V was clipped by 6 bases and J by 3 bases, with 14 bases between them. CDR1 is SEHNR, CDR2 FQNEAQ, per germline (reference sequence). The CDR3 loop reads CASSAFGSHTEAFF. In nucleotides, the CDR3 is TGTGCCAGCAGTGCATTCGGGAGCCACACTGAAGCTTTCTTT.

This clone came up once. J is TRBJ2-1 and V is TRBV5-1; 12 positions agree with TRBD1. The CDR3 length is 15 residues. With 4 bases clipped from V and 10 bases from J, the junction kept 9 bases outside the gene matches. Germline CDR1 reads SGHRS; CDR2 reads YFSETQ. CDR3 loop: CASSPRGQGATEQFF. Here the CDR3 DNA reads TGCGCCAGCAGCCCGCGGGGACAGGGGGCAACCGAGCAGTTCTTC.

This chain joins TRBV29-1 and TRBJ2-3; D not resolved. V lost 5 bases, J lost 0 bases, and 9 bases lay in between. CDR3 length: 13 residues. Germline CDR1 SQVTM, CDR2 ANQGSEA. The DNA of the CDR3 is TGCAGCGTTCTGGGGTCTAGCACAGATACGCAGTATTTT. It encodes CSVLGSSTDTQYF.